The table lists the clone carrying this T cell receptor (beta chain) with many counts. Its antigen is not identified. The sequenced template was cDNA made from the entire isolated RNA. Only in-frame clones appear in the TCRdb table, and some are missing; sequencing was by immunoSEQ multiplex PCR. This sample carries roughly 290,000 clones, under 8.5% of them seen once, and the ten largest clones take 1%. Researchers reported sorting CD4+ naive, central memory, regulatory and stem cell-like memory cells via CD45RO/CCR7/CD25/CD127/CD95/CD27. This sample stems from a study of beta chain features in type 1 diabetes. Study-wide findings and caveats: Possible PCR preference for shorter templates applied equally to patients and controls. There was no resolution here of whether HLA type influences TCRB rearrangement.

The sequenced sample was central memory CD4+ T cells from blood. This receptor was obtained from a woman younger than 35 in good health.

The CDR3 reads CASSRPNTEAFF. The CDR3 region has the DNA TGTGCCAGCAGCCGTCCGAACACTGAAGCTTTCTTT. V gene TRBV16 combines with J gene TRBJ1-1; unclear D gene. This CDR3 is built from 12 residues. V lost 4 bases and J 1 base, leaving 4 bases between the germline ends. Germline values: CDR1 KGHSY, CDR2 FQNENV.